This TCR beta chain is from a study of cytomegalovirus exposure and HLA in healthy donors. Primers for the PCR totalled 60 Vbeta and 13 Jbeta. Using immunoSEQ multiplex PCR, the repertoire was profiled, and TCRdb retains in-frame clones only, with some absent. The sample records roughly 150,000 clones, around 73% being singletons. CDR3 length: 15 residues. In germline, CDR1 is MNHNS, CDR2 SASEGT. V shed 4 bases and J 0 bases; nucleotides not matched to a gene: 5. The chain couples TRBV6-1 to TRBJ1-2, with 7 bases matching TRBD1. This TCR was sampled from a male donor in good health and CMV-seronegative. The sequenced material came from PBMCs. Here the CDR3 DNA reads TGTGCCAGCAGTGTCTCCGGGACAGCTAACTATGGCTACACCTTC. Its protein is CASSVSGTANYGYTF.